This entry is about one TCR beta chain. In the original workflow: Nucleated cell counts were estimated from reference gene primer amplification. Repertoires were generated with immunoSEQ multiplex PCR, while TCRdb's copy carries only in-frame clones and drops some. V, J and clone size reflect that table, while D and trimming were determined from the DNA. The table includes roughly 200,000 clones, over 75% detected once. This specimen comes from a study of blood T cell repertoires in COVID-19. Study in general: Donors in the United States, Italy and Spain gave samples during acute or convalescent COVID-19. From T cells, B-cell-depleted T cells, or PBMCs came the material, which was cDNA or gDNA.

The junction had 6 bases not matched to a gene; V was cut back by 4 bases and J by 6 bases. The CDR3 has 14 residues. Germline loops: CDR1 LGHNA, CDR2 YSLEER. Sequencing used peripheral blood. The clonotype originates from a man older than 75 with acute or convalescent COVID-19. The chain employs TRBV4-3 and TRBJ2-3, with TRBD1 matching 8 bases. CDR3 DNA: TGCGCCAGCAGCCGCGACAGGGGAAAGGATACGCAGTATTTT. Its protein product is CASSRDRGKDTQYF.